This T cell receptor beta chain was identified during a study of OX40 agonist ivuxolimab in advanced cancers. Across the study: An agonistic human IgG2 monoclonal antibody against OX40 (CD134) was given. Patients with prior anti-PD-1, anti-PD-L1 or anti-CTLA-4 therapy were eligible; roughly 41% had some.

This clone turned up a few times. Its antigen is still unknown. General study points: At 0.1 to 3.0 mg/kg and by week 6, CD4+ and CD8+ T cells in the blood had expanded clonally. It was not determined which antigens were specifically recognized by the peripheral T cells that had undergone clonal expansion.

The CDR3 is 12 residues long. CDR1 SGHDN and CDR2 FVKESK come from the germline V gene. Trimming took off 3 bases at V and 6 bases at J, with 8 bases between the two ends. Only in-frame clones appear in the TCRdb table, and some are missing; sequencing was by immunoSEQ multiplex PCR. The repertoire holds roughly 89,000 clones, with approximately 91% as singletons. Sequenced here: CD4+ or CD8+ T cells sorted from blood, sampled in a trial of the OX40 agonist ivuxolimab. The chain employs TRBV14 and TRBJ1-1; D not certain. The origin of this receptor is an adult with an advanced solid tumor such as melanoma, head and neck, liver or kidney cancer. CDR3 nucleotides: TGTGCCAGCAGCCATCTAGGGTCTGAAGCTTTCTTT. This codes for CASSHLGSEAFF. Together with reference TRBV14 and TRBJ1-1, the CDR3 gives the full variable domain: EAGVTQFPSHSVIEKGQTVTLRCDPISGHDNLYWYRRVMGKEIKFLLHFVKESKQDESGMPNNRFLAERTGGTYSTLKVQPAELEDSGVYFCASSHLGSEAFFGQGTRLTVV.